This T cell receptor (beta chain) was found in a study of type 1 and type 2 diabetes patients. About the study: Sequencing for the whole study yielded 18,976,912 paired-end reads.

This clonotype has a handful of counts. Genomic DNA was the PCR template. A primer set of 30 forward and 13 reverse primers amplified the CDR3. Each CDR3 protein is one row after TCRdb ran MiXCR on the multiplex PCR reads. The sample comprises about 290,000 distinct CDR3 sequences, more than 40% of which are singletons, and approximately 15% rests with the top ten. The sample comprised peripheral blood mononuclear cells (PBMCs). The receptor was derived from a man younger than 35 with type 2 diabetes.

CDR3 region: CASSMNGGALDTQYF. In nucleotides, the CDR3 is TGTGCCAGTAGTATGAACGGGGGGGCTTTAGATACGCAGTATTTT. This chain connects TRBV19 to TRBJ2-3; 8 nucleotides agree with TRBD2. In germline, CDR1 is LNHDA, CDR2 SQIVND (reference sequence). The CDR3 is 15 amino acids. V was pared by 3 bases and J by 5 bases, with 7 bases of the junction left unmatched.